The T cell receptor (beta chain) under discussion was sequenced for a study of blood T cell repertoires in COVID-19. The wider study: COVID-19 samples collected from the United States, Italy and Spain covered acute and convalescent phases. From T cells, B-cell-depleted T cells, or PBMCs came the material, which was cDNA or gDNA.

In the original analysis: Nucleated cell number was recorded as an estimate derived from reference gene primer amplification. The method was immunoSEQ multiplex PCR; TCRdb's version includes in-frame clones alone and lacks a portion of them. V, J and clone size are those of that table, while D and trimming were read from the DNA. The table shows around 60,000 clones, with approximately 81% occurring only once. Germline V lookup: CDR1 SGHTA, CDR2 FQGNSA. CDR3 length: 14 residues. After removal of 8 bases from V and 1 base from J, the junction contained 5 bases not matched to a gene. This chain joins TRBV7-2 and TRBJ1-1; 9 bases map to TRBD1. Sequencing was carried out using peripheral blood. The TCR sequence derives from a woman older than 75 with active or convalescent COVID-19. CDR3 loop: CASGQGFTNTEAFF. The CDR3 bases are TGTGCCAGCGGACAGGGGTTCACGAACACTGAAGCTTTCTTT.